This T cell receptor beta chain is from a study of OX40 agonist ivuxolimab in advanced cancers. Overall study: Every 2 weeks, patients got intravenous ivuxolimab at one of six dose levels (0.01-10 mg/kg). Patients achieving partial responses numbered three: one hepatocellular carcinoma case and two cutaneous melanoma cases.

Germline V gives CDR1 SGHVS, CDR2 FQNEAQ. Trimming cost V 5 bases and J 0 bases, with 2 bases left between them. The CDR3 covers 12 residues. Study findings and constraints: Mean expanded clone counts were higher in CD8+ than CD4+ T cells. Among the lowest levels of clonal expansion were found in partial responders at 0.1-3.0 mg/kg.

Of note for this clone: Its cognate antigen is unknown.

The data were produced by immunoSEQ multiplex PCR, yet TCRdb's version contains in-frame clones alone and is incomplete. The table has about 28,000 clones, less than 85% seen once. Sequencing used CD4+ or CD8+ T cells sorted from blood, obtained in a trial of the OX40 agonist ivuxolimab. The chain combines TRBV7-8 with TRBJ1-5, with D unresolved. The source is an adult with an advanced solid tumor such as melanoma, head and neck, liver or kidney cancer. CDR3 DNA: TGTGCCAGCAGCGATAGCAATCAGCCCCAGCATTTT. Protein sequence: CASSDSNQPQHF.